Below are 2 T cell receptor beta chains sequenced from a single sample in a study of cytomegalovirus exposure and HLA in healthy donors. The PCR contained 60 Vbeta and 13 Jbeta primers. Method: immunoSEQ multiplex PCR; TCRdb's copy keeps in-frame clones and lacks some. The sample lists around 150,000 clones; 75% to 90% were seen once. Source material: PBMCs. The source of these receptors is a man aged 18 to 30 in good health and CMV-seropositive.

The chain recombines TRBV19 with TRBJ1-1; 11 nucleotides match TRBD1. The V gene's germline CDR1 is LNHDA and CDR2 SQIVND (reference sequence). The CDR3 totals 18 residues. V lost 4 bases to trimming and J lost 4 bases; unmatched junction nucleotides: 14. The CDR3 region has the DNA TGTGCCAGTAGTAAGGGGAGGACCGGGACAGGGGGTGGCACTGAAGCTTTCTTT. This sequence encodes CASSKGRTGTGGGTEAFF.

The CDR3 DNA reads as TGTGCCAGCAGCTTGGTACTCAATTCACCCCTCCACTTT. It translates to CASSLVLNSPLHF. The chain has TRBV5-6 and TRBJ1-6, with D unresolved. The CDR3 loop spans 13 amino acids. Trimming took 0 bases from V and 7 from J, leaving 5 bases between them. The germline V gene has CDR1 SGHDT and CDR2 YYEEEE.